A selection of T cell receptor beta chains follows, all from one sample in a study of regulatory T cells in long-lasting Graves disease. TCRdb ran MiXCR on the multiplex PCR reads and lists one entry per CDR3 protein. The sample contains about 620,000 distinct CDR3 sequences, about 16% of which appear only once. The data also belong to a second study, concerning T cells in Graves' hyperthyroidism and ophthalmopathy.

The sequencing here drew on peripheral blood mononuclear cells (PBMCs), taken at new diagnosis, from a patient treated with antithyroid drugs. The source of these receptors is a woman aged 25-40 years with Graves disease. Both conserved end residues are part of each CDR3. D genes are given only for firm matches. Rows may omit the clone size; those that give it use once, few, many or a size class.

abundance	d_gene	v_gene	j_gene	CDR3aa	CDR3nt
many	TRBD2	TRBV12-3/TRBV12-4	TRBJ2-7	CASSPLRLAGNEQYF	TGTGCCAGCAGCCCTCTTCGACTAGCGGGAAACGAGCAGTACTTC
many	NA	TRBV29-1	TRBJ1-1	CSAKDRTSTEAFF	TGCAGCGCTAAAGACAGAACCTCCACTGAAGCTTTCTTT
many	NA	TRBV15	TRBJ2-1	CATSRGFTYNEQFF	TGTGCCACCAGCAGAGGGTTCACCTACAATGAGCAGTTCTTC
many	TRBD1	TRBV5-1	TRBJ1-2	CASSPGQGLDGYTF	TGCGCCAGCAGCCCGGGACAGGGTTTAGATGGCTACACCTTC
many	NA	TRBV28	TRBJ1-1	CASSSHGRNTEAFF	TGTGCCAGCAGCAGCCACGGCAGGAACACTGAAGCTTTCTTT
many	NA	TRBV28	TRBJ2-3	CASSLVNPDTQYF	TGTGCCAGCAGTTTGGTGAACCCAGATACGCAGTATTTT
many	TRBD1	TRBV11-1	TRBJ2-2	CASSFNLDRANTGELFF	TGTGCCAGCAGCTTCAACCTGGACAGGGCGAACACCGGGGAGCTGTTTTTT
NA	NA	TRBV6-5	TRBJ2-5	CASSYSKGGGETQYF	TGTGCCAGCAGTTACTCTAAAGGGGGTGGAGAGACCCAGTACTTC
NA	NA	TRBV10-3	TRBJ1-5	CAISEGGANQPQHF	TGTGCCATCAGTGAGGGGGGGGCCAATCAGCCCCAGCATTTT
NA	NA	TRBV28	TRBJ1-5	CASSRRSQLTNQPQHF	TGTGCCAGCAGTCGTCGTTCACAGCTTACTAATCAGCCCCAGCATTTT
NA	TRBD1	TRBV7-2	TRBJ1-2	CASRPSSGTGSYGYTF	TGTGCCAGCAGACCCTCTTCCGGGACAGGTAGCTATGGCTACACCTTC
many	TRBD1	TRBV28	TRBJ2-3	CASSILPGQAPTAFTDTQYF	TGTGCCAGCAGTATTCTGCCCGGACAGGCCCCGACGGCTTTCACAGATACGCAGTATTTT
many	NA	TRBV6-9	TRBJ1-6	CASSSGSPLHF	TGTGCCAGCAGTTCGGGTTCACCCCTCCACTTT
many	NA	TRBV12-3/TRBV12-4	TRBJ2-2	CASRVSGELFF	TGTGCCAGCAGGGTCTCCGGGGAGCTGTTTTTT
many	TRBD1	TRBV6-5	TRBJ1-1	CASSYSLGTALIMDTEAFF	TGTGCCAGCAGTTACTCGCTCGGGACAGCCTTAATAATGGACACTGAAGCTTTCTTT
few	TRBD1	TRBV7-8	TRBJ2-7	CASSADRVEATYEQYF	TGTGCCAGCAGCGCCGACAGGGTAGAGGCGACCTACGAGCAGTACTTC